These 14 T cell receptor beta chains were all obtained from the same sample, sequenced in a study of T-cell reconstitution after alpha-beta-depleted transplantation in children. As it was prepared, the TCRbeta library received unique molecular identifiers. Each CDR3 protein is one row after TCRdb ran MiXCR on the PCR reads. The table has 600,000 or so distinct CDR3 sequences, under 30% seen once. The specimen comprised PBMCs, mostly from graft donor cells, sampled 360 days after TCRalphabeta/CD19-depleted stem cell transplant. The receptors stem from a boy younger than two who had a stem cell transplant for acute myeloid leukemia, so the T cells may come from the graft donor.

This rearrangement joins TRBV18 to TRBJ1-1; D is unresolved. The CDR3 extends over 16 amino acids. Germline V lookup: CDR1 KGHSH, CDR2 LQKENI. V was pared by 8 bases and J by 0 bases, with 19 bases between. In DNA form, the CDR3 reads TGTGCCAGCCCGGCCAGAGGTGGAGGCCTGAACACTGAAGCTTTCTTT. This codes for CASPARGGGLNTEAFF.

Comment on this clonotype: This clone may be a read error of a much larger clone one base away. The J gene is TRBJ2-7, the V gene TRBV20-1; D possibly uses TRBD1 or TRBD2 (6 bases each). The CDR3 has 14 amino acids. The germline CDR1 and CDR2 sequences are DFQATT and SNEGSKA (reference sequence). Trimming shortened V by 0 bases and J by 3 bases, and 12 bases separated the two germline ends. CDR3 DNA sequence: TGCAGTGCTAGAGATAGGGGGGAAAACTACGAGCAGTACTTC. This sequence encodes CSARDRGENYEQYF.

Ten or more counts support this clonotype. The rearrangement links TRBV20-1 to TRBJ2-7; TRBD1 might be the D (6 bases). The germline V gene encodes CDR1 DFQATT and CDR2 SNEGSKA (reference sequence). CDR3 size: 12 residues. V was clipped by 0 bases and J by 5 bases, with 8 bases between them. The chain's CDR3 is CSARDPGDEQYV. Written as DNA, the CDR3 is TGCAGTGCTAGAGATCCAGGGGACGAGCAGTACGTC.

At least ten counts were recorded for this clonotype. The V and J genes are TRBV20-1 and TRBJ1-2, with D perhaps matching TRBD1 (5 bases). CDR3 length: 14 amino acids. Germline V CDR1 and CDR2: DFQATT, SNEGSKA (reference sequence). Trimming removed 3 bases from V and 6 bases from J, with 17 bases in between. The CDR3 region has the DNA TGCAGTGCTAGCACAGGATCCCCGATGAATGGCTACACCTTC. Protein: CSASTGSPMNGYTF.

The CDR3 loop is CASLTQGMDGYTF. The CDR3, as DNA: TGTGCCAGCCTAACACAGGGAATGGATGGCTACACCTTC. V gene TRBV28 combines with J gene TRBJ1-2; D perhaps matches TRBD1 (6 bases). The CDR3 runs to 13 residues. The V gene lost 8 bases and the J gene lost 6 bases, with 16 bases spanning the gap. Germline lookup yields CDR1 MDHEN and CDR2 SYDVKM.

This chain links TRBV12-3 or TRBV12-4 with TRBJ1-1, with a tentative D call TRBD1 (6 bases). This CDR3 is built from 15 residues. Trimming removed 7 bases at V and 4 bases at J, with 19 bases between. The CDR3 nucleotides are TGTGCCAGCAACCTTCAGGGGAAGGGACTCACTGAAGCTTTCTTT. The encoded protein is CASNLQGKGLTEAFF.

There are many counts of this clonotype. The V call is TRBV4-1, the J call TRBJ2-5, with unresolved D. The V gene's germline CDR1 is MGHRA and CDR2 YSYEKL. Between the trimmed V and J ends, which lost 0 bases and 5 bases, there was a span of 13 bases. The CDR3 is made up of 15 amino acids. CDR3 sequence (DNA): TGCGCCAGCAGCCAAGATCTCCGGTGGCGGGAGACCCAGTACTTC. Translated, it gives CASSQDLRWRETQYF.

The CDR3 region has the DNA TGTGCCAGCAGTATCCGGGGGGCGGGGAATGAGCAGTTCTTC. Its translation is CASSIRGAGNEQFF. The rearrangement uses TRBV12-3 or TRBV12-4 and TRBJ2-1; perhaps TRBD2 as D (7 bases). This CDR3 has 14 amino acids. With 5 bases removed from V and 7 bases from J, the gap between germline ends came to 15 bases.

This clonotype was detected only a few times. The chain uses TRBV7-2 and TRBJ2-7, with 9 bases matching TRBD1. Losses at the gene ends were 4 bases for V and 4 bases for J; bases not matched to a gene: 11. The CDR3 loop spans 16 amino acids. Germline CDR1 reads SGHTA; CDR2 reads FQGNSA. CDR3 loop: CASSYRRQGGPYEQYV. CDR3 coding DNA: TGTGCCAGCAGCTACCGCCGACAGGGGGGACCATACGAGCAGTACGTC.

The chain carries TRBV6-5 and TRBJ2-3; no firm D call. Germline V gene data show CDR1 as MNHEY and CDR2 as SVGAGI. V lost 7 bases and J lost 3, with 11 bases in between. The CDR3 consists of 13 residues. In DNA form, the CDR3 reads TGTGCCAGCATCGACCGGAAAACAGATACGCAGTATTTT. It codes for CASIDRKTDTQYF.

The chain couples TRBV18 to TRBJ2-3; 13 bases are a match to TRBD2. The germline V gene encodes CDR1 KGHSH and CDR2 LQKENI. CDR3 size: 16 residues. V shed 3 bases and J 2 bases; nucleotides not matched to a gene: 2. CDR3: CASSPGLAGATDTQYF. CDR3 DNA: TGTGCCAGCTCACCCGGACTAGCGGGGGCCACAGATACGCAGTATTTT.

This clonotype was picked up a small number of times. The chain uses TRBV21-1 and TRBJ2-3; TRBD1 is taken as the D call from the table, unchecked against the DNA. TRBV21-1 is given as a pseudogene. This CDR3 has 14 residues. CDR3: CASSKGGGRDTQYF. The CDR3 coding sequence is TGTGCCAGCAGCAAAGGGGGGGGAAGAGATACGCAGTATTTT.

This clonotype was picked up one time. It may be a read error: a sequence one base away is much more abundant. The rearrangement uses TRBV12-5 and TRBJ2-1; D may correspond to TRBD1 or TRBD2 (5 bases each). With 6 bases removed from V and 9 bases from J, the gap between germline ends came to 21 bases. Per germline, CDR1 LGHNT and CDR2 FRNRAP. The CDR3 totals 15 residues. The CDR3 reads CASGPGRENRGEQFF. In nucleotides, the CDR3 is TGTGCTAGTGGCCCGGGCAGGGAAAATCGGGGTGAGCAGTTCTTC.

Notes on this clonotype: A read error may produce the germline difference seen at one junction end. The J gene is TRBJ2-1, the V gene TRBV12-3 or TRBV12-4; unclear D gene. The CDR3 sequence is 11 residues long. CDR3 loop: CAGSYYNEQFF. CDR3 sequence (DNA): TGTGCCGGCAGCTATTACAATGAGCAGTTCTTC.